Listed here are 24 T cell receptor beta chains from one sample, sequenced in a study of blood T cell repertoires in COVID-19. Some clones are missing from TCRdb's copy, which holds only in-frame ones; the method was immunoSEQ multiplex PCR. This table has about 360,000 clones, 70% to 90% appearing once. Sample: PBMCs or T cells enriched from blood (not recorded which). All receptors come from a man aged 40-50 years in a cohort exposed to, infected with or recovered from COVID-19 (not recorded which).

This clone was recorded a few times. The V and J genes are TRBV29-1 and TRBJ2-2; TRBD1 matches 10 bases. The J segment lost 7 bases and the V segment lost 4 bases, leaving 9 bases of the junction unmatched. This CDR3 region has 15 residues. Germline V gives CDR1 SQVTM, CDR2 ANQGSEA. CDR3 sequence (DNA): TGCAGCGTTGTAGGGACAGGGGCGACAAGCGGGGAGCTGTTTTTT. This gives the protein CSVVGTGATSGELFF.

The rearrangement links TRBV18 to TRBJ1-1; the match to TRBD1 covers 7 bases. In germline, CDR1 is KGHSH, CDR2 LQKENI. The CDR3 contains 16 residues. Trimming cost V 4 bases and J 5 bases; bases outside gene matches: 13. In DNA, the CDR3 is TGTGCCAGCTCACAGTCACCGGAGGGGGCGCGTACTGAAGCTTTCTTT. Protein: CASSQSPEGARTEAFF.

V and J are TRBV7-8 and TRBJ2-3, with no clear D. The CDR3 is 16 amino acids. Germline lookup yields CDR1 SGHVS and CDR2 FQNEAQ. V lost 3 bases and J 0 bases, leaving 13 bases between the germline ends. The CDR3, as DNA: TGTGCCAGCAGCTTGGGCCCCCCCACTAGCACAGATACGCAGTATTTT. Translating gives CASSLGPPTSTDTQYF.

The V gene is TRBV7-9, the J gene TRBJ1-1; the D gene is possibly TRBD1 (6 bases). CDR3 length equals 12 residues. Germline-derived CDR1 and CDR2 are SEHNR and FQNEAQ (reference sequence). Trimming cost V 5 bases and J 11 bases, with 15 bases left between them. CDR3 protein: CASSAGVFGAFF. DNA for the CDR3: TGTGCCAGCAGCGCAGGGGTTTTCGGTGCTTTCTTT.

The gene calls are TRBV3-1 (or the pseudogene TRBV3-2) and TRBJ2-2, with 10 bases matching TRBD2. In germline, CDR1 is LGHDT, CDR2 YNNKEL (reference sequence). The V segment lost 3 bases and the J segment 1 base; nucleotides outside the gene matches: 2. The CDR3 covers 16 residues. The CDR3: CASSHRTSGNTGELFF. For the CDR3, the DNA is TGTGCCAGCAGCCACCGGACTAGCGGGAACACCGGGGAGCTGTTTTTT.

The sample holds a few counts of this clone. The V gene is TRBV30, the J gene TRBJ1-5; 7 bases match TRBD1. Trimming at V came to 0 bases and at J to 1 base, leaving 6 bases not matched to a gene. CDR3 length: 16 residues. CDR1 GTSNPN and CDR2 SVGIG come from the germline V gene (reference sequence). CDR3: CAWSVLGTDSNQPQHF. The CDR3 bases are TGTGCCTGGAGTGTACTCGGGACAGACAGCAATCAGCCCCAGCATTTT. Based on the CDR3 plus reference TRBV30 and TRBJ1-5, the full variable domain is SQTIHQWPATLVQPVGSPLSLECTVEGTSNPNLYWYRQAAGRGLQLLFYSVGIGQISSEVPQNLSASRPQDRQFILSSKKLLLSDSGFYLCAWSVLGTDSNQPQHFGDGTRLSIL.

V usage is TRBV4-1 and J usage is TRBJ2-5, with TRBD2 matching 11 bases. CDR3 size: 19 residues. The germline V gene encodes CDR1 MGHRA and CDR2 YSYEKL. Germline trimming cut 3 bases from V and 4 bases from J; bases unmatched to any gene: 16. CDR3 DNA: TGCGCCAGCAGCCAGCGAGGACTTAATAGCGGGAGGGCCAGAGAGACCCAGTACTTC. This codes for CASSQRGLNSGRARETQYF.

The chain has TRBV5-5 and TRBJ2-7; 9 bases are a match to TRBD1. There are 13 residues in the CDR3. Germline CDR1 reads SGHKS; CDR2 reads YYEKEE (reference sequence). The trim removed 5 bases at V and 6 bases at J, leaving 6 bases unmatched. CDR3 bases: TGTGCCAGCAGGTTACAGGGGGCGGGCGAGCAGTACTTC. Its protein is CASRLQGAGEQYF.

CDR3 nucleotides: TGTGCCAGCAGCTTGATAGCGGGAGTGGGAGATACGCAGTATTTT. Encoded protein: CASSLIAGVGDTQYF. V usage is TRBV11-2 and J usage is TRBJ2-3, with 9 bases aligning to TRBD2. Trimming at V came to 3 bases and at J to 5 bases, leaving 6 bases not matched to a gene. This CDR3 has 15 amino acids. CDR1 and CDR2 from the germline V gene are SGHAT and FQNNGV.

J is TRBJ1-2 and V is TRBV9, with D uncertain. CDR3 length: 15 amino acids. V dropped 2 bases and J dropped 1 base, with 12 bases sitting between them. CDR1 and CDR2 from the germline V gene are SGDLS and YYNGEE. The CDR3: CASSVGLNNNYGYTF. The CDR3 DNA reads as TGTGCCAGCAGCGTCGGACTGAACAATAACTATGGCTACACCTTC.

In the case of this clone: The sample carries other DNA sequences with the same CDR3. V and J are TRBV5-4 and TRBJ2-6, with D possibly being TRBD2 (5 bases). V lost 4 bases and J lost 1, with 12 bases in between. The CDR3 covers 16 residues. Germline V gives CDR1 SGHNT, CDR2 YYREEE (reference sequence). The CDR3: CASSHKRVSGANVLTF. The CDR3 nucleotides are TGTGCCAGCAGCCACAAGAGGGTTTCTGGGGCCAACGTCCTGACTTTC.

The V gene is TRBV24-1, the J gene TRBJ2-7; 8 bases map to TRBD1. This CDR3 region has 15 residues. In germline, CDR1 is KGHDR, CDR2 SFDVKD. The trim removed 3 bases at V and 2 bases at J, leaving 5 bases unmatched. CDR3 amino acids: CATSDRGQAPYEQYF. Written as DNA, the CDR3 is TGTGCCACCAGTGATCGGGGACAGGCCCCCTACGAGCAGTACTTC.

The V call is TRBV19, the J call TRBJ2-7; D might be TRBD2 (6 bases). The CDR3 covers 13 residues. Trimming removed 6 bases at V and 3 bases at J, with 12 bases between. The germline V gene has CDR1 LNHDA and CDR2 SQIVND (reference sequence). The CDR3 region is CASSGGMGYEQYF. The CDR3 DNA follows: TGTGCCAGTAGCGGGGGAATGGGCTACGAGCAGTACTTC.

The genes are TRBV28 and TRBJ1-1; D is possibly TRBD1 (5 bases). The CDR3 loop spans 14 amino acids. Germline V gene sequence: CDR1 MDHEN, CDR2 SYDVKM. V was cut by 6 bases and J by 3 bases, with 14 bases left in between. CDR3 amino acids: CASRLGRGDTEAFF. CDR3 DNA: TGTGCCAGCAGATTGGGTCGGGGGGACACTGAAGCTTTCTTT.

V gene TRBV25-1 combines with J gene TRBJ2-7; perhaps TRBD2 as D (6 bases). V was trimmed by 5 bases and J by 3 bases, leaving 14 bases between them. The CDR3 loop spans 14 amino acids. Germline CDR1 and CDR2: MGHDK and SYGVNS. CDR3 region: CASSPRGAGYEQYF. The CDR3 DNA is TGTGCCAGCAGTCCCCGTGGAGCGGGCTACGAGCAGTACTTC.

The chain is built from TRBV6-5 and TRBJ2-7; no clear D gene. Trimming took 6 bases from V and 0 from J, leaving 15 bases between them. The length of the CDR3 is 15 residues. CDR1 is MNHEY, CDR2 SVGAGI, per germline. CDR3 region: CASRGRQRSSYEQYF. The CDR3 nucleotides are TGTGCCAGCAGGGGTCGGCAGAGGAGCTCCTACGAGCAGTACTTC.

V is TRBV2 and J is TRBJ2-7, with D perhaps TRBD2 (5 bases). The V and J ends lost 3 bases and 1 base respectively, with 7 bases between them. The germline V gene encodes CDR1 SNHLY and CDR2 FYNNEI. The CDR3 totals 13 residues. DNA of the CDR3: TGTGCCAGCAGTGACGGGGAATCCTACGAGCAGTACTTC. The encoded protein is CASSDGESYEQYF.

The chain carries TRBV4-1 and TRBJ1-2, with 12 nucleotides matching TRBD1. CDR3 size: 17 residues. Germline V gene data show CDR1 as MGHRA and CDR2 as YSYEKL. V lost 1 base, J lost 5 bases, and 8 bases stayed unmatched. CDR3 DNA sequence: TGCGCCAGCAGCCAAGTGGGGACAGGGGGCGCCGGTTATGGCTACACCTTC. Translated: CASSQVGTGGAGYGYTF.

This chain uses TRBV6-5 with TRBJ2-7, with D maybe TRBD1 (6 bases). This CDR3 is 13 amino acids long. The germline gives CDR1 MNHEY, CDR2 SVGAGI. V lost 8 bases and J 3 bases, leaving 14 bases between the germline ends. DNA of the CDR3: TGTGCCAGCGGGCCCACAGGGATCTACGAGCAGTACTTC. Its translation: CASGPTGIYEQYF.

The rearrangement joins TRBV7-9 to TRBJ2-3, with TRBD1 matching 8 bases. CDR3 size: 15 residues. CDR1 and CDR2 from the germline V gene are SEHNR and FQNEAQ (reference sequence). The V and J ends lost 0 bases and 4 bases, in that order; junction bases with no gene match: 3. CDR3 protein: CASSLARTGSDTQYF. The CDR3 region has the DNA TGTGCCAGCAGCTTAGCCAGGACAGGGTCAGATACGCAGTATTTT.

The rearrangement uses TRBV14 and TRBJ1-3, with D tentatively TRBD1 (5 bases). Germline assignment: CDR1 SGHDN and CDR2 FVKESK. The CDR3 consists of 14 residues. V gave up 4 bases and J gave up 3 bases, with 10 bases separating them. CDR3 region: CASSRGRDGNTIYF. In nucleotides, the CDR3 is TGTGCCAGCAGCCGAGGCAGGGATGGAAACACCATATATTTT.

CDR3 DNA sequence: TGTGCCAGCAGCCCGAACAGGGGAACCTACGAGCAGTACTTC. This gives the protein CASSPNRGTYEQYF. This chain uses TRBV2 with TRBJ2-7, with TRBD1 identical over 7 bases. The V gene end was trimmed by 6 bases and the J gene end by 2 bases; junction bases not matched to a gene: 7. Germline V gene lookup returns CDR1 SNHLY and CDR2 FYNNEI. This CDR3 is built from 14 residues.

The gene calls are TRBV19 and TRBJ2-1, with 12 bases aligning to TRBD2. This CDR3 has 15 residues. Trimming removed 7 bases from V and 8 bases from J; junction bases left unmatched: 9. Germline V gene lookup returns CDR1 LNHDA and CDR2 SQIVND (reference sequence). The DNA of the CDR3 is TGTGCCAGTATCGACCTAGCGGGAGGGCGGGATGAGCAGTTCTTC. Translation: CASIDLAGGRDEQFF. The full variable domain, its missing parts supplied by reference TRBV19 and TRBJ2-1, is DGGITQSPKYLFRKEGQNVTLSCEQNLNHDAMYWYRQDPGQGLRLIYYSQIVNDFQKGDIAEGYSVSREKKESFPLTVTSAQKNPTAFYLCASIDLAGGRDEQFFGPGTRLTVL.

The V gene is TRBV7-9, the J gene TRBJ2-3; 7 nucleotides line up with TRBD2. The ends lost 1 base at V and 14 bases at J; junction bases unmatched: 6. The CDR3 covers 12 residues. Germline CDR1 SEHNR, CDR2 FQNEAQ (reference sequence). The DNA of the CDR3 is TGTGCCAGCAGCTTAGGAGGACTAGTATGGTATTTT. Translated, it gives CASSLGGLVWYF.